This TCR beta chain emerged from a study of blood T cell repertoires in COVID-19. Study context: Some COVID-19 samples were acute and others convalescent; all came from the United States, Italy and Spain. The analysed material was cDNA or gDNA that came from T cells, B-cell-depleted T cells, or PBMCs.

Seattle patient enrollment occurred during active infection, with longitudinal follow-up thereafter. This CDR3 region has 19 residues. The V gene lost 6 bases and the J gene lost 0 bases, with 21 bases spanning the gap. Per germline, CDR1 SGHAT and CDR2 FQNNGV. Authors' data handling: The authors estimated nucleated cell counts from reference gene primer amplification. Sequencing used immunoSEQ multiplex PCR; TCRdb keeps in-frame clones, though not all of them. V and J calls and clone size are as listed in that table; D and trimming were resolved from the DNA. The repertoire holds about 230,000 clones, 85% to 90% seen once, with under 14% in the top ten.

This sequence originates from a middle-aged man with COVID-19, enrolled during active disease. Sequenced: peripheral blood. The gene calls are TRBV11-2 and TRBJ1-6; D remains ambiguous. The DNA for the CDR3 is TGTGCCAGCAGTGGGAGCGGGCAGGATCTTTTCTCCTATAATTCACCCCTCCACTTT. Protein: CASSGSGQDLFSYNSPLHF.